The 16 T cell receptor beta chains presented below share a single source sample, sequenced in a study of T cells in Graves' hyperthyroidism and ophthalmopathy (dated by TCRdb to about 2019). The library was produced with multiplex PCR. The sequencer was an Illumina HiSeq 2000. TCR beta CDR3 regions were amplified from RNA transcripts. The first round of RT-PCR for the TCR CDR3 was performed with the HTBI primer set and the Qiagen OneStep RT-PCR kit. TCRdb redid the processing of the public reads, applying fastp at Q25 and MiXCR, and retained in-frame beta chains. Under each unique CDR3 protein, matching rows form one entry showing the most common genes and DNA. This sample comprises 300,000 or so distinct CDR3 sequences, 15% to 20% of them detected only once. Under 55% of the sample is in the top ten clones. Sequencing was done on a sample of blood. The receptor set was obtained from a woman aged 50 to 60 with Graves' hyperthyroidism.

This clonotype was observed many times. The J gene is TRBJ2-2, the V gene TRBV11-1; 8 bases fit TRBD1. There are 15 residues in the CDR3. Per germline, CDR1 SGHAT and CDR2 FQDESV (reference sequence). After removal of 5 bases from V and 4 bases from J, the junction contained 6 bases not matched to a gene. The CDR3 protein is CASSPDRVGTGELFF. DNA of the CDR3: TGTGCCAGCAGCCCGGACAGGGTAGGCACCGGGGAGCTGTTTTTT.

The chain is built from TRBV20-1 and TRBJ2-5; D ambiguous. In germline, CDR1 is DFQATT, CDR2 SNEGSKA (reference sequence). This CDR3 has 12 amino acids. The germline V and J ends were trimmed by 0 bases and 2 bases, with 4 bases remaining between them. The CDR3 loop reads CSAREYQETQYF. The CDR3 region has the DNA TGCAGTGCTAGAGAGTATCAAGAGACCCAGTACTTC.

This clonotype has more than one count but fewer than ten. This chain links TRBV10-3 with TRBJ2-7; 10 nucleotides match TRBD2. CDR3 length: 15 residues. From germline, CDR1 is ENHRY and CDR2 SYGVKD. V shed 3 bases and J 6 bases; nucleotides not matched to a gene: 8. CDR3 protein: CAISDQRGGQGEQYV. The DNA for the CDR3 is TGTGCCATCAGTGACCAGCGGGGGGGCCAGGGCGAGCAGTACGTC.

This clonotype has only a few counts. This chain uses TRBV19 with TRBJ2-7, with 7 nucleotides matching TRBD2. The J segment lost 3 bases and the V segment lost 8 bases, leaving 7 bases of the junction unmatched. This CDR3 is built from 13 residues. Per germline, CDR1 LNHDA and CDR2 SQIVND (reference sequence). CDR3 sequence: CASRRGRGYEQYF. In nucleotides, the CDR3 is TGTGCCAGTCGACGAGGGAGGGGCTACGAGCAGTACTTC. The whole variable domain, filled in from reference TRBV19 and TRBJ2-7, reads DGGITQSPKYLFRKEGQNVTLSCEQNLNHDAMYWYRQDPGQGLRLIYYSQIVNDFQKGDIAEGYSVSREKKESFPLTVTSAQKNPTAFYLCASRRGRGYEQYFGPGTRLTVT.

This clonotype was detected once. This chain connects TRBV18 to TRBJ1-2; D uncertain. Trimming pared 5 bases from V and 6 bases from J, leaving 19 bases between. This CDR3 spans 15 amino acids. The germline CDR1 and CDR2 sequences are KGHSH and LQKENI. DNA of the CDR3: TGTGCCAGCTCATCCCTGAATGAGGAGATCAATGGCTACACCTTC. Its protein product is CASSSLNEEINGYTF.

This clonotype was found many times. This chain links TRBV3-1 with TRBJ1-1; 9 bases are a match to TRBD1. Germline CDR1 reads LGHDT; CDR2 reads YNNKEL (reference sequence). This CDR3 region has 15 residues. Germline trimming cut 2 bases from V and 3 bases from J; bases unmatched to any gene: 4. The CDR3 region is CASSQLQGADTEAFF. In DNA, the CDR3 is TGTGCCAGCAGCCAATTACAGGGGGCCGACACTGAAGCTTTCTTT.

The chain has TRBV19 and TRBJ2-1; D is unclear. This CDR3 has 13 amino acids. V was pared by 5 bases and J by 3 bases, with 8 bases between. From germline, CDR1 is LNHDA and CDR2 SQIVND (reference sequence). CDR3 amino acids: CASSVGIYNEQFF. CDR3 in DNA: TGTGCCAGTAGTGTGGGGATCTACAATGAGCAGTTCTTC.

This clonotype has a handful of counts. This sequence joins TRBV3-1 and TRBJ2-5; 8 nucleotides align to TRBD2. The CDR3 has 14 amino acids. Looked up from germline, CDR1 is LGHDT and CDR2 is YNNKEL (reference sequence). Unmatched junction bases numbered 10, after V lost 0 bases and J lost 13 bases. CDR3 nucleotides: TGTGCCAGCAGCCAAGATTCGGCCAGCGGGAGTATGTACTTC. Amino acid sequence: CASSQDSASGSMYF.

This clonotype was seen many times. The chain links TRBV28 to TRBJ1-5; TRBD1 agrees at 8 bases. The junction had 7 bases not matched to a gene; V was cut back by 6 bases and J by 6 bases. Germline-derived CDR1 and CDR2 are MDHEN and SYDVKM. This CDR3 is built from 14 residues. The chain's CDR3 is CASRPYRGSQPQHF. DNA for the CDR3: TGTGCCAGCAGGCCCTACAGGGGGAGTCAGCCCCAGCATTTT.

This clonotype appeared many times. This sequence joins TRBV12-3 or TRBV12-4 and TRBJ1-5; TRBD1 agrees at 7 bases. The V gene end was trimmed by 7 bases and the J gene end by 9 bases; junction bases not matched to a gene: 15. The CDR3 is 15 amino acids. CDR3 region: CASNPGGQPIRPQHF. The CDR3 DNA reads TGTGCCAGCAACCCCGGGGGACAGCCAATTCGGCCCCAGCATTTT.

This chain uses TRBV20-1 with TRBJ2-7, with TRBD2 identical over 12 bases. J lost 4 bases, V lost 6 bases, and 10 bases had no gene match. The CDR3 extends over 15 amino acids. Germline V lookup: CDR1 DFQATT, CDR2 SNEGSKA (reference sequence). In DNA form, the CDR3 reads TGCAGTGCGAGCCCCACCGGGACTAGCGGGTACGAGCAGTACTTC. Amino acid sequence: CSASPTGTSGYEQYF.

The chain has TRBV5-8 and TRBJ2-1; D gene ambiguous. The CDR3 covers 15 residues. The ends were cut back, 5 bases at V and 10 bases at J, with 22 bases in the middle. Germline lookup yields CDR1 SGHTS and CDR2 YDEGEE. CDR3 sequence: CASSDGDMGSFEQFF. The CDR3 DNA reads as TGTGCCAGCAGTGACGGTGACATGGGTTCATTCGAGCAGTTCTTC.

This clonotype has just a few counts. The chain is built from TRBV29-1 and TRBJ2-1; D call uncertain. The CDR3 runs 14 residues. Germline CDR1 and CDR2: SQVTM and ANQGSEA. The V end was cut by 8 bases, the J end by 8 bases, with 22 bases between. The DNA for the CDR3 is TGCAGCACCTCCGGGTCCACCGACGGTTATGAGCAGTTCTTC. Its translation: CSTSGSTDGYEQFF.

This clonotype was seen more than once but under ten times. The chain carries TRBV7-2 and TRBJ1-2, with D uncertain. V was shortened by 0 bases and J by 5 bases, with 7 bases between the two germline ends. Looked up from germline, CDR1 is SGHTA and CDR2 is FQGNSA. The CDR3 extends over 13 amino acids. The CDR3 spells CASSLAGRYGYTF. CDR3 nucleotides: TGTGCCAGCAGCTTAGCGGGCAGATATGGCTACACCTTC. The variable domain in full, completed from reference TRBV7-2 and TRBJ1-2, reads GAGVSQSPSNKVTEKGKDVELRCDPISGHTALYWYRQSLGQGLEFLIYFQGNSAPDKSGLPSDRFSAERTGGSVSTLTIQRTQQEDSAVYLCASSLAGRYGYTFGSGTRLTVV.

Notes on this clonotype: This may be a read error, as it is one base from a much larger clone. The chain combines TRBV5-1 with TRBJ1-1, with a tentative D call TRBD1 (6 bases). V lost 0 bases to trimming and J lost 4 bases, with 10 bases between them. The CDR3 consists of 14 residues. CDR1 is SGHRS, CDR2 YFSETQ, per germline. CDR3 coding DNA: TGCGCCAGCAGCTTGGACAGGGAGGGCACTGAAGCTTTCTTT. It is translated as CASSLDREGTEAFF. The full variable domain, rest sourced from reference TRBV5-1 and TRBJ1-1, is KAGVTQTPRYLIKTRGQQVTLSCSPISGHRSVSWYQQTPGQGLQFLFEYFSETQRNKGNFPGRFSGRQFSNSRSEMNVSTLELGDSALYLCASSLDREGTEAFFGQGTRLTVV.

This clonotype has just a few counts. This chain links TRBV30 with TRBJ1-1; unclear D gene. Germline-derived CDR1 and CDR2 are GTSNPN and SVGIG (reference sequence). This CDR3 contains 15 residues. V shed 1 base and J shed 11 bases, with 23 bases lying between them. The CDR3 sequence: CAWSASGYASRVAFF. The CDR3 DNA reads as TGTGCCTGGAGTGCCTCCGGATACGCCTCCCGGGTGGCTTTCTTT.